Listed here is a single T cell receptor (beta chain). The clone's antigen remains unknown. No qualities accompany the bases; no much larger clone lies one base away. At diagnosis, tumor, uninvolved tumor-adjacent lung and peripheral blood were collected and then preserved as a mix of FFPE and fresh-frozen material. This record belongs to a study of T cells in localized non-small cell lung cancer (TCRdb year 2020). For the wider study: The study examined T cell repertoires in hundreds of patients with early-stage NSCLC and compared tumors with uninvolved tumor-adjacent lungs. The cohort comprised 236 treatment-naïve NSCLC patients with resected, localized lung tumors. Of the NSCLC patients, around 130 were male and about a hundred were female, and the mean age was around 66 years. What the study reported, not specific to this receptor: Higher blood T cell density associated with longer overall survival, while higher adjacent-lung clonality associated with shorter survival. Because the study design was exploratory, TCR variables were selected using unadjusted p-values without false-discovery rate correction. Uninvolved tumor-adjacent lung showed the highest T cell clonality, higher than tumor, which suggests more focused antigenic responses in the uninvolved tumor-adjacent lung. Because multi-region tumor sequencing was not performed, intratumor heterogeneity could not be ruled out. A median of about 50 of the top 100 tumor clones turned up in the paired uninvolved adjacent lung, and some 28 of those clones also ranked among the top 100 of that same adjacent lung.

The immunoSEQ Assay was used to sequence TCR beta CDR3 regions from DNA. Concerning the study's data processing: To compute T cell density, TCR beta template counts were normalized to usable DNA, which was estimated by amplifying housekeeping genes. Richness was estimated with the preseqR package, extrapolating to 400,000 templates for PBMC samples and 120,000 templates for tissue samples. Clonality was taken to be one minus Pielou's evenness. Tissue-enriched TCRs were identified by differential abundance testing using productive amino-acid clonotypes, minimum total count 5 and alpha 0.1. The Jaccard Index and the Morisita Overlap Index were used to measure how much the repertoires overlapped between compartments. GLIPH grouped TCR beta CDR3s together with public tetramer-defined viral CDR3s, and a viral motif had to include at least three viral sequences and also show V-gene enrichment. Not all clones reach the TCRdb copy of this immuneACCESS table, which keeps in-frame sequences only. Checked studies attribute under half of the gap to unresolved V genes and leave the rest unexplained. D and trimming were read from the DNA, whereas the V and J calls and clone size are those reported in that table. This sample is represented by around 4,600 clones; roughly 28% of them were singletons. Of the sample, about 4.6% is held by the ten largest clones.

Including cysteine and phenylalanine, the CDR3 has 15 amino acids. This entry keeps only the CDR3 DNA: 45 bases, framed from base 1. From the germline V gene, CDR1 is SGHNT and CDR2 is YENEEA. V was cut back by 2 bases and J by 6 bases, leaving a gap of 14 bases between them. This chain joins TRBV11-3 to TRBJ1-5; possibly the D gene is TRBD1, per 5 matching bases. This TCR derives from a man aged 40 to 75 with stage III squamous cell lung carcinoma. Sequencing was performed on lung tumor tissue, taken before any cancer treatment. The encoded CDR3 is CASSLTGGLGQPQHF. The nucleotides are TGTGCCAGCAGCTTAACGGGGGGATTGGGTCAGCCCCAGCATTTT.